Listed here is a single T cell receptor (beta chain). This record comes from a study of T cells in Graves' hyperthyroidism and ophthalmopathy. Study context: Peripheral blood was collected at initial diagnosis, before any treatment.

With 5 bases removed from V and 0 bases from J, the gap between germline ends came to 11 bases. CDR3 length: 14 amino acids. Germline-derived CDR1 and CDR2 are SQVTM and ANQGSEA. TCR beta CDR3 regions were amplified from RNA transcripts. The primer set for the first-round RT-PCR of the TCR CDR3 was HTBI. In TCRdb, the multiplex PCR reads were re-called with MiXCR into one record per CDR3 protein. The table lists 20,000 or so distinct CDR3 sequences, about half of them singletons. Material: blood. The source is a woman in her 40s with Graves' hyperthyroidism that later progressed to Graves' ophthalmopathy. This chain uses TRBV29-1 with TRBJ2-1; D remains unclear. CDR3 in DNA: TGCAGCGTTCTGGATCTAAGCTCCTACAATGAGCAGTTCTTC. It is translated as CSVLDLSSYNEQFF.